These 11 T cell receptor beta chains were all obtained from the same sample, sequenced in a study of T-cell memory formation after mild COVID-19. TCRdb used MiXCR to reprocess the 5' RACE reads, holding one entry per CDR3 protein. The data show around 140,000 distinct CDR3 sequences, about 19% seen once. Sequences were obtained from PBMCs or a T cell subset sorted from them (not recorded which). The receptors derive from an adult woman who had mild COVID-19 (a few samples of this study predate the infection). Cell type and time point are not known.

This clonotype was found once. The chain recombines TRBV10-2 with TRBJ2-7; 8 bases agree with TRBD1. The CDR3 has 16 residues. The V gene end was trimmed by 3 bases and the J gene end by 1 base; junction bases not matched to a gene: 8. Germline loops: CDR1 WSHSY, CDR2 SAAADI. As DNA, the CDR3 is TGCGCCAGCAGTGAATCCGGACAGGGCCAATCCTACGAGCAGTACTTC. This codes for CASSESGQGQSYEQYF.

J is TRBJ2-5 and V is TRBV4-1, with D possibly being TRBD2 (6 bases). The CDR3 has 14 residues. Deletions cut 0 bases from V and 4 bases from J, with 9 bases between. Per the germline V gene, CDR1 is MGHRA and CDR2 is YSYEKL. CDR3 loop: CASSQERAGETQYF. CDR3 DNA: TGCGCCAGCAGCCAAGAACGAGCGGGAGAGACCCAGTACTTC.

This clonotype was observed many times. This chain's CDR3 is CASSPTNTGELFF. The CDR3 region has the DNA TGTGCCAGCAGTCCAACGAACACCGGGGAGCTGTTTTTT. This sequence joins TRBV7-9 and TRBJ2-2; D gene unclear. The V gene lost 6 bases and the J gene lost 0 bases, with 5 bases spanning the gap. The CDR3 covers 13 residues. From germline, CDR1 is SEHNR and CDR2 FQNEAQ (reference sequence).

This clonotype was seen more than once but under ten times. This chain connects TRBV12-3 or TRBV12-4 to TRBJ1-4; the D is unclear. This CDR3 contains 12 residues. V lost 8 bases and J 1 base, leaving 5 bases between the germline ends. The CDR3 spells CASCRTNEKLFF. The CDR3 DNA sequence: TGTGCCAGCTGTAGAACTAATGAAAAACTGTTTTTT.

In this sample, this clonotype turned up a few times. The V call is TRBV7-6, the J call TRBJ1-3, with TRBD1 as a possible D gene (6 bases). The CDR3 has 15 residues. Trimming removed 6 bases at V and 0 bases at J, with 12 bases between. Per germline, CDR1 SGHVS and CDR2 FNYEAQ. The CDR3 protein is CASRSTGISGNTIYF. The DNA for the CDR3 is TGTGCCAGCAGATCTACAGGGATCTCTGGAAACACCATATATTTT. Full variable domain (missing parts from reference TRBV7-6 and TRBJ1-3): GAGVSQSPRYKVTKRGQDVALRCDPISGHVSLYWYRQALGQGPEFLTYFNYEAQQDKSGLPNDRFSAERPEGSISTLTIQRTEQRDSAMYRCASRSTGISGNTIYFGEGSWLTVV.

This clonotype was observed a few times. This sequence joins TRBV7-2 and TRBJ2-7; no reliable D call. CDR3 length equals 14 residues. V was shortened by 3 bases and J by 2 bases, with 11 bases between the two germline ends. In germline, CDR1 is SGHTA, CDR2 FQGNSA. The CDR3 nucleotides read TGTGCCAGCAGCTTCTATTTCCGGACCTACGAGCAGTACTTC. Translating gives CASSFYFRTYEQYF.

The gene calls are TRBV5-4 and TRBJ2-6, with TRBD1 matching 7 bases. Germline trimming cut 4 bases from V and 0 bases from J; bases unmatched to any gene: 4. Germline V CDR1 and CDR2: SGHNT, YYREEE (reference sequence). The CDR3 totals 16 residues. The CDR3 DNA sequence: TGTGCCAGCAGCCTGCGGACAGGCTCTGGGGCCAACGTCCTGACTTTC. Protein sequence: CASSLRTGSGANVLTF.

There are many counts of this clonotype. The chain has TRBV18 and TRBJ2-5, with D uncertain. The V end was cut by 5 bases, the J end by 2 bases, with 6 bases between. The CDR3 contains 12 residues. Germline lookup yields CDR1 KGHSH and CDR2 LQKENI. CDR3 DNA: TGTGCCAGCTCAGGATTACAAGAGACCCAGTACTTC. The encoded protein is CASSGLQETQYF. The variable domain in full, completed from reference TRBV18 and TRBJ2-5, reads NAGVMQNPRHLVRRRGQEARLRCSPMKGHSHVYWYRQLPEEGLKFMVYLQKENIIDESGMPKERFSAEFPKEGPSILRIQQVVRGDSAAYFCASSGLQETQYFGPGTRLLVL.

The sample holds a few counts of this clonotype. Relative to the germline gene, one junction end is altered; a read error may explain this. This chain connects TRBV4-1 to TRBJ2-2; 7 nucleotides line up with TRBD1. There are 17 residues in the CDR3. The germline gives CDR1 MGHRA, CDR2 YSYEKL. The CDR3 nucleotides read TGCGCCAGCAGACAAGAACCCCGAGGGGGCGCGGCCGGGGAGCTGTTTTTT. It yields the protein CASRQEPRGGAAGELFF.

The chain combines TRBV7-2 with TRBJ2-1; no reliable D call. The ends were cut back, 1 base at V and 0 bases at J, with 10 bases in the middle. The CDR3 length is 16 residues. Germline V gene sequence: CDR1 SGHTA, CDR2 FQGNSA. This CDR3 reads CASSLVAASSYNEQFF. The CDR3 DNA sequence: TGTGCCAGCAGCTTAGTTGCGGCCAGCTCCTACAATGAGCAGTTCTTC. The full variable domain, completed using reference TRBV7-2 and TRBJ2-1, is GAGVSQSPSNKVTEKGKDVELRCDPISGHTALYWYRQSLGQGLEFLIYFQGNSAPDKSGLPSDRFSAERTGGSVSTLTIQRTQQEDSAVYLCASSLVAASSYNEQFFGPGTRLTVL.

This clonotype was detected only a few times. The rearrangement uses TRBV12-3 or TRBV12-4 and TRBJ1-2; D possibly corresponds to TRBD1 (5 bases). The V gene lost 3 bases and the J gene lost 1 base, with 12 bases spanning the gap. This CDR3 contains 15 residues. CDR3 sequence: CASSLRVQVNYGYTF. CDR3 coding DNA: TGTGCCAGCAGTTTGAGAGTACAGGTTAACTATGGCTACACCTTC.